This record concerns one TCR beta chain sequence. Per germline, CDR1 LGHNA and CDR2 YNFKEQ. The length of the CDR3 is 15 residues. J gave up 8 bases and V 2 bases, and 8 bases lay outside the gene matches. TCR beta was sequenced from blood CD8+ and CD4+ T cells. Relapsing-remitting disease, either stable or active, was present in the multiple sclerosis controls, who were treatment-naive patients. Negative magnetic isolation gave CD8+ and CD4+ cells; FACS enriched CD8+ TEMRA. The data were obtained in a study of CD8 T cells in Susac syndrome. Random hexamers were used to reverse transcribe an amount of roughly 0.45 to 1 ug RNA. With immunoSEQ multiplex PCR, TCR beta CDR3 was amplified across 54 Vbeta and 13 Jbeta. TCRdb reprocessed the immunoSEQ multiplex PCR reads with MiXCR, giving one entry per CDR3 protein. In the table there are roughly 400,000 distinct CDR3 sequences, approximately 85% of which are singletons.

This clonotype was sampled from a human donor with multiple sclerosis. V gene TRBV4-2 combines with J gene TRBJ1-4; 7 nucleotides agree with TRBD1. The material sequenced was CD8+ T cells from PBMCs. The DNA for the CDR3 is TGTGCCAGCAGCCAACCGCCCACAGGGGTCGAAAAACTGTTTTTT. This codes for CASSQPPTGVEKLFF.